The clone carrying this T cell receptor (beta chain) appeared once. Its antigen is unidentified. The record originates from a study of T cell responses to AZD1222 COVID-19 vaccine. Looking at the study overall: Combined were second doses at about 4 or about 12 weeks. Study observations and caveats: Repertoires were obtained only post-peak T cell response. Most donors were white British and more were female, and clonal diversity was possibly underestimated. Vaccination with two AZD1222 doses was followed by a rise in Spike-specific TCR breadth and depth.

Germline CDR1 and CDR2: MNHNS and SASEGT. The V end was cut by 3 bases, the J end by 3 bases, with 12 bases between. The CDR3 totals 15 residues. The data were produced by immunoSEQ multiplex PCR, yet TCRdb's version contains in-frame clones alone and is incomplete. Of 150,000 or so clones listed, 85% to 95% are singletons. This TCR was recovered from an adult in good health. Specimen: peripheral blood, collected on day 0 of AZD1222 vaccination. The chain couples TRBV6-1 to TRBJ1-5; TRBD1 is a possible D gene (5 bases). CDR3 sequence (DNA): TGTGCCAGCAGTGACCTCAGGGCCACCAATCAGCCCCAGCATTTT. As protein: CASSDLRATNQPQHF.